The entry below gives a single T cell receptor beta chain sequence along with its context. Only a few counts were recorded for this clone. The antigen it binds to is not known. Gene names and germline sequences here are the mouse ones. Distinct nucleotide sequences in the sample also encode this CDR3. Library generation was performed with the immunoSEQ multiplex PCR assay. RNA was extracted from all samples and reverse transcribed into cDNA as template for TCR sequencing. First-strand cDNA was synthesized using SuperScript III with a 2:1 mix of oligo-dT and random hexamers. A synthetic immune receptor repertoire was used to assess amplification bias, and residual bias was removed computationally. Sequencing of the libraries was done on Illumina HiSeq with 60 bp reads that cover the CDR3, reading from J toward V. Per the authors' processing: Raw reads were preprocessed to remove errors, and CDR3 was defined according to IMGT conventions as the region from the conserved cysteine to phenylalanine. Clonality was calculated as 1 minus Shannon entropy normalized by log2 of the number of productive unique TCRs. Whether scalp clones were CD4 or CD8 was inferred by matching scalp TCRbeta sequences against CD4 and CD8 repertoires sorted from blood. The source is immuneACCESS, and TCRdb retained only in-frame sequences with V and J called. Part of the clones is not carried over; for the studies checked, unresolved V genes explain less than half of this, and the remainder is unexplained. V and J calls and clone size are those listed in that table; D and trimming were worked out from the DNA. With roughly 260,000 clones recorded, this sample contains no clone counted only once. The ten largest clones represent about 1.1% of the sample.

This sample stems from a study of CD8+ T cells in alopecia areata (dated by TCRdb to the late 2010s). As for the study more broadly: Skin from C3H/HeJ donors aged roughly 6-12 months with spontaneous alopecia was grafted onto female C3H/HeJ recipients aged roughly 7-11 weeks. High-throughput TCRbeta sequencing was used to examine T cell clonal expansion in alopecia areata in both the C3H/HeJ mouse model and human patients. On the human side, TCRbeta sequencing was run on scalp tissue and on sorted CD4+ and CD8+ peripheral blood T cells from healthy controls and from alopecia areata patients with either patchy or totalis/universalis disease. Scalp clonality was compared across normal scalp (n=4), patchy alopecia areata scalp (n=8), and alopecia totalis/universalis scalp (n=8). TCRbeta CDR3 regions were amplified by immunoSEQ multiplex PCR using 35 Vbeta forward and 13 Jbeta reverse primers. The RNA source kit depended on sample type: the PAXgene miRNA kit for fixed scalp, the miRNeasy kit for PBMCs, and the RNeasy kit for mouse skin.

Here is what the overall study found, with its caveats: Resident alphabeta T cells in normal human skin are also sequenced, complicating scalp TCR repertoire analysis, unlike mouse skin dominated by gammadelta T cells. Compared with mice, TCR sequences shared between patients were less clear, possibly partly because of HLA diversity across the patient population. Higher clonality and more expanded CD8+ clones were observed in lesional scalp than in normal scalp, particularly in alopecia totalis/universalis, a finding suggestive of antigenic drive.

Pooled mouse cutaneous lymph node cells were stained for CD4, CD8alpha, NKG2D, NKG2ACE and other markers and were then sorted on a BD Influx. The origin of this receptor is a C3H/HeJ mouse with alopecia areata. The MHC haplotype of this strain is H2-k. Sequences were obtained from CD4+ T cells sorted from a lymph node.

CDR3 DNA, as far as it was read: TGTGCCAGCGGTGATGGTGGGGGTGGTGCAGAA. Its translation is CASGDGGGGAE. The complete CDR3 reads CASGDGGGGAETLYF. Here the chain combines TRBV13-2 and TRBJ2-3, and TRBD2 may be the D gene, going by 6 matching bases. The read comes to an end 4 residues before the CDR3 does, leaving the germline J gene to fill in the end. CDR1 NNHNN and CDR2 SYGAGS are derived from the germline V gene (reference sequence). The CDR3 contains 15 residues, cysteine and phenylalanine counted. The DNA covers only part of the CDR3, 33 bases in frame from base 1. The junction shows trimming of 0 bases on V and 1 base on J, plus 9 bases between the germline ends.